Here is one T cell receptor (beta chain) with its context. The entry originates in a study of blood T cell repertoires in COVID-19. The CDR3 runs 14 residues. Germline V gene lookup returns CDR1 SGHAT and CDR2 FQNNGV. Trimming at V came to 4 bases and at J to 6 bases, leaving 4 bases not matched to a gene. TCRdb's copy holds only in-frame clones and misses some; the assay was immunoSEQ multiplex PCR. This sample yields hundreds of thousands of clones, of which 87% are seen a single time; roughly 12% belongs to the top ten. This chain connects TRBV11-2 to TRBJ1-5; 9 positions agree with TRBD1. Specimen: peripheral blood. The TCR sequence derives from a woman younger than 35 who had recovered from COVID-19. The CDR3: CASSWGQGLQPQHF. DNA of the CDR3: TGTGCCAGCAGCTGGGGACAGGGCCTTCAGCCCCAGCATTTT.